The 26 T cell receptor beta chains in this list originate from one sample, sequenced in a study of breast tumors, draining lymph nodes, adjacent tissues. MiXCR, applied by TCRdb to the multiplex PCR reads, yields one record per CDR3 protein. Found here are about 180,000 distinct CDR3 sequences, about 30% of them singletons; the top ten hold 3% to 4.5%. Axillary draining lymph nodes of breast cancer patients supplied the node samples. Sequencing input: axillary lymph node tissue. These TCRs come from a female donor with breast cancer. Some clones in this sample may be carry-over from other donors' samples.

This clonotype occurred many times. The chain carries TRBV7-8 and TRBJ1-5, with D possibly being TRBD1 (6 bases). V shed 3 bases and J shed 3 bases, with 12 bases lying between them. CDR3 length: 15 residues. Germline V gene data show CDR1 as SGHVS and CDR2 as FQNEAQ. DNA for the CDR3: TGTGCCAGCAGCTTGGGGCAGGGGAACAATCAGCCCCAGCATTTT. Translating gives CASSLGQGNNQPQHF.

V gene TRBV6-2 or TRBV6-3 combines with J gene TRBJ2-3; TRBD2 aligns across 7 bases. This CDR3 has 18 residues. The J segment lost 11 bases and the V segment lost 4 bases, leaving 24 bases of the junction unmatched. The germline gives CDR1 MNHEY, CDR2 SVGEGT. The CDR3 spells CASSFHPWLADSYNEQYF. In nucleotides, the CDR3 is TGTGCCAGCAGTTTTCACCCCTGGCTAGCGGACTCCTACAATGAGCAGTATTTT.

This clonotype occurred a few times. CDR3: CASSLWVGPDKNIQYF. DNA of the CDR3: TGTGCCAGCAGTTTATGGGTCGGCCCCGACAAAAACATTCAGTACTTC. V is TRBV12-3 or TRBV12-4 and J is TRBJ2-4, with no clear D. The CDR3 is 16 residues long. Trimming left V 2 bases short and J 3 bases short, with 14 bases between.

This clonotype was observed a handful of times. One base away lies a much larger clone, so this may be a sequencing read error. The CDR3 sequence: CASSPRRPAPITDTQYF. The CDR3 bases are TGTGCCAGCAGCCCACGGCGACCGGCCCCTATCACAGATACGCAGTATTTT. The chain employs TRBV5-5 and TRBJ2-3; D is unclear. V was pared by 4 bases and J by 2 bases, with 20 bases between. The germline CDR1 and CDR2 sequences are SGHKS and YYEKEE (reference sequence). The CDR3 runs 17 residues. Supplemented by reference TRBV5-5 and TRBJ2-3, the full variable domain reads DAGVTQSPTHLIKTRGQQVTLRCSPISGHKSVSWYQQVLGQGPQFIFQYYEKEERGRGNFPDRFSARQFPNYSSELNVNALLLGDSALYLCASSPRRPAPITDTQYFGPGTRLTVL.

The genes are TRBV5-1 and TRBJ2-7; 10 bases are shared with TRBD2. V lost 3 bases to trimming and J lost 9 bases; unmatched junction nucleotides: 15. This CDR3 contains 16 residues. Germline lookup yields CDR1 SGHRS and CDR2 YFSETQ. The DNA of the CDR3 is TGCGCCAGCAGCTCCGGGACTAGCGTACAAACAGGTACGCAGTACTTC. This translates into CASSSGTSVQTGTQYF.

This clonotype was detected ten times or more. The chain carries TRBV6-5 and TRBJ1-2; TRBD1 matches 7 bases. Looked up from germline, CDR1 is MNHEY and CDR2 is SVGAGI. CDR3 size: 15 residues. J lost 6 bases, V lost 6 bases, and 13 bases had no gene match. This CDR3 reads CASSLGNRGRHGYTF. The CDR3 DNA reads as TGTGCCAGCAGCCTAGGGAACAGGGGTAGGCATGGCTACACCTTC.

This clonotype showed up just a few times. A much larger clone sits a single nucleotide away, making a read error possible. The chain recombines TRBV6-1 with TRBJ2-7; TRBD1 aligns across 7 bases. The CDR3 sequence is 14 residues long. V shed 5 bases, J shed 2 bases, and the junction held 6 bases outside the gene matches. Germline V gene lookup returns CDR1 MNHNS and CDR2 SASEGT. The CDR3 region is CASSQGGTAYEQYF. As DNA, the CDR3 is TGTGCCAGCAGTCAGGGTGGGACAGCCTACGAGCAGTACTTC.

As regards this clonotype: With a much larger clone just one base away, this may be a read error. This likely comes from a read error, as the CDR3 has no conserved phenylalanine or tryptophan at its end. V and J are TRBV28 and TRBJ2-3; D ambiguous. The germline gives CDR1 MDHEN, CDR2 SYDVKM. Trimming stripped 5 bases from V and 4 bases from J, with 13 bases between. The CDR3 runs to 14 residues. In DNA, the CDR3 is TGTGCCAGCAGTCCCCCTGACAAGCCAGATACGCAGTATTCT. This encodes CASSPPDKPDTQYS.

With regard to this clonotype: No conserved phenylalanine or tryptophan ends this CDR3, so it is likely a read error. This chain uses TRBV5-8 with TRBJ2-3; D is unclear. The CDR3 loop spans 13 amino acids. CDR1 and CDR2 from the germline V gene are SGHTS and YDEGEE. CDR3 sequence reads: CASQFSGTDTQYL. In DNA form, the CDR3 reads TGTGCCAGCCAGTTTTCCGGCACAGACACGCAGTATCTT.

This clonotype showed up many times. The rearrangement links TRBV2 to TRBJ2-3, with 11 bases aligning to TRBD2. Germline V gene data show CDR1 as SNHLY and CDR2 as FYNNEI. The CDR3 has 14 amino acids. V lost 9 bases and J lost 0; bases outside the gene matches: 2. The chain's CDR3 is CASLAGGSTDTQYF. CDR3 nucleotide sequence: TGTGCCAGTCTAGCGGGGGGTAGCACAGATACGCAGTATTTT.

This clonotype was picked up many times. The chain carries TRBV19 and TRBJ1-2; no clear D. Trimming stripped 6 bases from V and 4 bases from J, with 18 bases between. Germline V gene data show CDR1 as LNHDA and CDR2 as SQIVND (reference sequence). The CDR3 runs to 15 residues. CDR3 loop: CASRGFRGFPYGYTF. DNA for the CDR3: TGTGCCAGTAGGGGATTCCGGGGATTCCCCTATGGCTACACCTTC.

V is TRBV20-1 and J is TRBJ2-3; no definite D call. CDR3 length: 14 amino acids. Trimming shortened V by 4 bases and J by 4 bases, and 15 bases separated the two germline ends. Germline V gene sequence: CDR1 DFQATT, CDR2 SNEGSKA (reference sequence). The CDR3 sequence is CSAIALAPADTQYF. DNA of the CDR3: TGCAGTGCTATCGCACTGGCGCCCGCAGATACGCAGTATTTT.

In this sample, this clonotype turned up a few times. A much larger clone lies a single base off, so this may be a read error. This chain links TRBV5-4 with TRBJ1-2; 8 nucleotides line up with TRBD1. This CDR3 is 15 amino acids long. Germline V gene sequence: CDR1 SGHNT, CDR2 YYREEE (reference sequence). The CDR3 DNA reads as TGTGCCAGCAGCTTAGGACAGGGCCTGGTGGATGGCTACCCCTTC. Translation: CASSLGQGLVDGYPF. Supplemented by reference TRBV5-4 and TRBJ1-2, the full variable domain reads ETGVTQSPTHLIKTRGQQVTLRCSSQSGHNTVSWYQQALGQGPQFIFQYYREEENGRGNFPPRFSGLQFPNYSSELNVNALELDDSALYLCASSLGQGLVDGYPFGSGTRLTVV.

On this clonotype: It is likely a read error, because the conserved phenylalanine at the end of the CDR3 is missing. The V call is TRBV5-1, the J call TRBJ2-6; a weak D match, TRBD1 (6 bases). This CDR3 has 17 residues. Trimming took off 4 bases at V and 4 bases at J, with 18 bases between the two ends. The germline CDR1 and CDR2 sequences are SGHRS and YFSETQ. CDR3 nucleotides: TGCGCCAGCAGCGGCCAATTACAGGGCTCCGGGGCCAACGTCCTGACTTCC. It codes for CASSGQLQGSGANVLTS.

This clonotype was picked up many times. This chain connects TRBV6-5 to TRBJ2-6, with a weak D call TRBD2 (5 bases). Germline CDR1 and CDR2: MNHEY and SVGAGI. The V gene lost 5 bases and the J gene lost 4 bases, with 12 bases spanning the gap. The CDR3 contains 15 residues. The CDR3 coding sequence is TGTGCCAGCAGTCGGGGTGGAACGGGGGCCAACGTCCTGACTTTC. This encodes CASSRGGTGANVLTF.

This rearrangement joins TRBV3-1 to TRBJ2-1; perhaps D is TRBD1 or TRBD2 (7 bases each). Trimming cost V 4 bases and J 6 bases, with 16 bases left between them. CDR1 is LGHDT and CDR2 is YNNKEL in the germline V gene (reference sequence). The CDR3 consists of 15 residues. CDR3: CASSPGGGRPNEQFF. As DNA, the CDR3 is TGTGCCAGCAGCCCAGGGGGGGGCCGCCCCAATGAGCAGTTCTTC.

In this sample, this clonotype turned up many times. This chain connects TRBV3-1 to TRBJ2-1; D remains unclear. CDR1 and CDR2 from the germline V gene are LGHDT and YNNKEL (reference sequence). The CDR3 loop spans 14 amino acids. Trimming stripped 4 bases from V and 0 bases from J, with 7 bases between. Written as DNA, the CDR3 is TGTGCCAGCAGCCCCTTGGACTCCTACAATGAGCAGTTCTTC. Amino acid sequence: CASSPLDSYNEQFF.

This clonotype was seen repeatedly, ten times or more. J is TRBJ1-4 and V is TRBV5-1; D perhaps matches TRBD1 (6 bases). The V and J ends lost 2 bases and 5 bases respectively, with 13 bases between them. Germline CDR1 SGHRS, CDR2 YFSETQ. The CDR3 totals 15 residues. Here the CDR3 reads CASSFQQGTNEKLFF. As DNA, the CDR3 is TGCGCCAGCAGCTTTCAACAGGGTACAAATGAAAAACTGTTTTTT.

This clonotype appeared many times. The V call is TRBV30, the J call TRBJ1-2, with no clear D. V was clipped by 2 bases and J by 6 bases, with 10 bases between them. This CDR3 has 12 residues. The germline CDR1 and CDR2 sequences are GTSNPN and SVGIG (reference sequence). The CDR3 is CAWSPDGNGYTF. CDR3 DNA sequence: TGTGCCTGGAGTCCGGACGGTAATGGCTACACCTTC.

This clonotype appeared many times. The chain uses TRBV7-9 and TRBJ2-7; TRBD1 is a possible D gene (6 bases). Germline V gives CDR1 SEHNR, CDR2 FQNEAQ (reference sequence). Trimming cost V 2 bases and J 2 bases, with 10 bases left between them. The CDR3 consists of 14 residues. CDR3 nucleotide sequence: TGTGCCAGCAGCTTACCAGGGGTTCCCTACGAGCAGTACTTC. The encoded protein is CASSLPGVPYEQYF.

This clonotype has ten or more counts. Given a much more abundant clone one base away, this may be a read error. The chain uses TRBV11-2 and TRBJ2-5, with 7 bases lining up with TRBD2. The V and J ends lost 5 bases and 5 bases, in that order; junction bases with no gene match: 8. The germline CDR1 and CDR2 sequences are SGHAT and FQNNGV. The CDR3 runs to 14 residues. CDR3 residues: CASSRQGGTETQYF. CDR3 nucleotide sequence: TGTGCCAGCAGCCGTCAGGGAGGGACTGAGACCCAGTACTTC.

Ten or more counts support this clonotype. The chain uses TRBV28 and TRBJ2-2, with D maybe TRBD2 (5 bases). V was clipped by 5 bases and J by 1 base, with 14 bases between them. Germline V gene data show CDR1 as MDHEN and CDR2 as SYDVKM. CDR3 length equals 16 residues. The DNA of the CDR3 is TGTGCCAGCAGTCCGCTGGGGAGCGAGAACACCGGGGAGCTGTTTTTT. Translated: CASSPLGSENTGELFF.

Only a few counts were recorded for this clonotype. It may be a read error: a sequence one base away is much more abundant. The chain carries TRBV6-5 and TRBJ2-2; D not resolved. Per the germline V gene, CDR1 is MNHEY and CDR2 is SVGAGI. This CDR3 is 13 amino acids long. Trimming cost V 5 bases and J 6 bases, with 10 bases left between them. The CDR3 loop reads CASSHWSPGELFF. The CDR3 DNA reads TGTGCCAGCAGTCACTGGTCCCCCGGGGAGCTGTTTTTT.

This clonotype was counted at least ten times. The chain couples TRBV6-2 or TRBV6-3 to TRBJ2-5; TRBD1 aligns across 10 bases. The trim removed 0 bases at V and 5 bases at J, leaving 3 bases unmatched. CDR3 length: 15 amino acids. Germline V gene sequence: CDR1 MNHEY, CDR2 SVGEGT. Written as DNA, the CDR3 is TGTGCCAGCAGTTACTCGACAGGGGGCCTGGAGACCCAGTACTTC. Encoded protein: CASSYSTGGLETQYF.

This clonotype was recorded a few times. The CDR3 protein is CASSHLRRRPYEQYF. CDR3 in DNA: TGTGCCAGCAGCCACCTCCGGAGGAGACCCTACGAGCAGTACTTC. The chain has TRBV7-8 and TRBJ2-7, with D perhaps TRBD2 (5 bases). This CDR3 contains 15 residues. The germline V and J ends were trimmed by 5 bases and 2 bases, with 16 bases remaining between them. CDR1 is SGHVS and CDR2 is FQNEAQ in the germline V gene. The full variable domain, its missing parts supplied by reference TRBV7-8 and TRBJ2-7, is GAGVSQSPRYKVAKRGQDVALRCDPISGHVSLFWYQQALGQGPEFLTYFQNEAQLDKSGLPSDRFFAERPEGSVSTLKIQRTQQEDSAVYLCASSHLRRRPYEQYFGPGTRLTVT.

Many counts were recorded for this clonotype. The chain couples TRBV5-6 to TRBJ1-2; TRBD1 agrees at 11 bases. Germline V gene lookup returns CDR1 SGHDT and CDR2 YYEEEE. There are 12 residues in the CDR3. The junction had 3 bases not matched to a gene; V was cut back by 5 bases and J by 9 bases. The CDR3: CASRRTGGSYTF. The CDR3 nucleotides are TGTGCCAGCAGACGGACAGGGGGCAGCTACACCTTC.